Shown below are 11 T cell receptor beta chains from a single sample sequenced in a study of cytomegalovirus exposure and HLA in healthy donors. The PCR contained 60 Vbeta and 13 Jbeta primers. The data were produced by immunoSEQ multiplex PCR, yet TCRdb's version contains in-frame clones alone and is incomplete. The table has about 130,000 clones, around 63% seen once; the top ten hold around 1.6%. Sequences were obtained from PBMCs. Receptors originate from a human donor in good health.

The gene calls are TRBV7-9 and TRBJ1-4, with a weak D call TRBD1 (5 bases). The CDR3 totals 13 residues. From germline, CDR1 is SEHNR and CDR2 FQNEAQ (reference sequence). V was pared by 4 bases and J by 7 bases, with 10 bases between. Here the CDR3 reads CASSYGDSEKLFF. For the CDR3, the DNA is TGTGCCAGCAGCTATGGAGACAGTGAAAAACTGTTTTTT.

The chain joins TRBV29-1 to TRBJ2-5; D is perhaps TRBD2 (6 bases). Trimming took off 1 base at V and 11 bases at J, with 20 bases between the two ends. The CDR3 spans 14 residues. Germline CDR1 SQVTM, CDR2 ANQGSEA. The CDR3 region is CSVEGVSGPRQQYF. In DNA, the CDR3 is TGCAGCGTTGAAGGAGTCAGCGGGCCCCGCCAGCAGTACTTC.

V and J are TRBV27 and TRBJ1-2; D perhaps matches TRBD1 (5 bases). The CDR3 consists of 14 residues. V lost 4 bases, J lost 8 bases, and 17 bases lay in between. The germline gives CDR1 MNHEY, CDR2 SMNVEV (reference sequence). The CDR3 sequence is CASSSLLRGHGYTF. DNA for the CDR3: TGTGCCAGCAGTTCCCTACTAAGGGGTCACGGCTACACCTTC.

This clone has only a few counts. This sequence joins TRBV28 and TRBJ1-2; D may be TRBD1 (6 bases). The length of the CDR3 is 13 residues. Germline values: CDR1 MDHEN, CDR2 SYDVKM. V dropped 1 base and J dropped 7 bases, with 10 bases sitting between them. DNA of the CDR3: TGTGCCAGCAGTTTATTGGCGGGGGCTGGCTACACCTTC. Translating gives CASSLLAGAGYTF.

The CDR3 protein is CASSVEIASYEQYF. The CDR3 DNA reads TGTGCCAGCAGCGTAGAGATAGCATCCTACGAGCAGTACTTC. The chain carries TRBV9 and TRBJ2-7; D remains unclear. CDR3 length: 14 amino acids. Trimming took off 0 bases at V and 1 base at J, with 8 bases between the two ends. CDR1 SGDLS and CDR2 YYNGEE come from the germline V gene.

CDR3 coding DNA: TGCGCCAGCAGCCAATCAGACAGGAATGAAAAACTGTTTTTT. Translating gives CASSQSDRNEKLFF. The genes are TRBV4-1 and TRBJ1-4; possible D gene TRBD1, 6 bases. CDR3 size: 14 residues. V lost 2 bases, J lost 5 bases, and 9 bases lay in between. CDR1 is MGHRA, CDR2 YSYEKL, per germline.

Only one count was recorded for this clone. This chain joins TRBV9 and TRBJ2-3; no definite D call. Germline lookup yields CDR1 SGDLS and CDR2 YYNGEE. V lost 4 bases and J lost 0, with 9 bases in between. This CDR3 spans 14 amino acids. The chain's CDR3 is CASSKQLSTDTQYF. The CDR3 bases are TGTGCCAGCAGCAAACAGCTGAGCACAGATACGCAGTATTTT.

J is TRBJ2-1 and V is TRBV29-1, with 10 bases matching TRBD2. Germline trimming cut 0 bases from V and 4 bases from J; bases unmatched to any gene: 6. The CDR3 length is 16 residues. Germline CDR1 reads SQVTM; CDR2 reads ANQGSEA. The DNA for the CDR3 is TGCAGCGTTGAAGATTTGTCAGCGGGAGGGTACAATGAGCAGTTCTTC. It codes for CSVEDLSAGGYNEQFF.

This chain connects TRBV27 to TRBJ2-7; 7 bases are a match to TRBD1. The CDR3 is 13 amino acids. V was pared by 6 bases and J by 5 bases, with 7 bases of the junction left unmatched. Per the germline V gene, CDR1 is MNHEY and CDR2 is SMNVEV (reference sequence). The CDR3 reads CASRDRDSHEQYF. CDR3 DNA: TGTGCCAGCAGAGACAGGGATTCACACGAGCAGTACTTC.

The chain combines TRBV27 with TRBJ2-2, with D possibly TRBD1 on 6 matching bases. V was shortened by 6 bases and J by 1 base, with 12 bases between the two germline ends. Germline CDR1 is MNHEY and CDR2 is SMNVEV (reference sequence). This CDR3 is built from 15 residues. CDR3 nucleotides: TGTGCCAGCAGGGCAGGGGCCCAGAACACCGGGGAGCTGTTTTTT. Its protein product is CASRAGAQNTGELFF.

The rearrangement joins TRBV25-1 to TRBJ2-3; no firm D call. Germline CDR1 reads MGHDK; CDR2 reads SYGVNS. V shed 4 bases and J shed 0 bases, with 5 bases lying between them. CDR3 length: 13 amino acids. The CDR3 protein is CASSAPSTDTQYF. The CDR3 DNA is TGTGCCAGCAGTGCTCCTAGCACAGATACGCAGTATTTT. The full variable domain, its missing parts supplied by reference TRBV25-1 and TRBJ2-3, is EADIYQTPRYLVIGTGKKITLECSQTMGHDKMYWYQQDPGMELHLIHYSYGVNSTEKGDLSSESTVSRIRTEHFPLTLESARPSHTSQYLCASSAPSTDTQYFGPGTRLTVL.